This entry describes one TCR beta chain. Its antigen remains unknown. The sample originates from a study of T cell clonality in common variable immunodeficiency. The study, taken as a whole, reports: TCRbeta clonality was increased in CVID versus healthy controls. Fewer TCRbeta clones were shared among CVID subjects than controls. In common variable immunodeficiency, TCR beta chains reportedly carried fewer deletions and N-nucleotide insertions.

Only in-frame clones appear in the TCRdb table, and some are missing; sequencing was by immunoSEQ multiplex PCR. This sample has some 22,000 clones, each found more than once. CVID subjects were neither ill nor on immunomodulatory or immunosuppressive medication at sampling. The sequencing sample was made of peripheral blood mononuclear cells. This clonotype was sampled from a human donor with common variable immunodeficiency.

CDR3 sequence: CASSPRTGGHLNTEAFF. CDR3 DNA (partial): TGTGCCAGCTCACCTAGGACAGGTGGGCATCTGAACACTGAA. V gene TRBV18 combines with J gene TRBJ1-1; TRBD1 matches 7 bases. The observed sequence ends 3 residues before the CDR3 terminus, with the missing tail filled in from the germline J gene. Looked up from germline, CDR1 is KGHSH and CDR2 is LQKENI. V was pared by 3 bases and J by 0 bases, with 10 bases of the junction left unmatched. CDR3 length: 17 amino acids.